This TCR beta chain stems from a study of blood T cell repertoires in COVID-19. The V end was cut by 4 bases, the J end by 8 bases, with 11 bases between. This CDR3 is built from 11 residues. CDR1 is DFQATT and CDR2 is SNEGSKA in the germline V gene (reference sequence). Some clones are missing from TCRdb's copy, which holds only in-frame ones; the method was immunoSEQ multiplex PCR. This sample has around 100,000 clones, with more than 75% found just once. Specimen: peripheral blood. The clonotype comes from a man aged 25-45 years in a cohort sampled during active COVID-19. V usage is TRBV20-1 and J usage is TRBJ1-2; D may be TRBD1 (6 bases). The CDR3 nucleotides read TGCAGTGCTACGGGACATATCGGCTACACCTTC. It specifies CSATGHIGYTF.